Presented here are 19 T cell receptor beta chains from one specimen sequenced in a study of blood T cell repertoires in COVID-19. Sequencing used immunoSEQ multiplex PCR; TCRdb keeps in-frame clones, though not all of them. The table includes around 270,000 clones, about 89% detected once. Sequenced sample: peripheral blood. The receptors shown here come from a man aged 35 to 55 with acute or convalescent COVID-19.

The rearrangement uses TRBV7-9 and TRBJ1-4; no reliable D call. Germline CDR1 and CDR2: SEHNR and FQNEAQ (reference sequence). Trimming shortened V by 8 bases and J by 3 bases, and 10 bases separated the two germline ends. The CDR3 length is 13 residues. This CDR3 is CASCRRPNEKLFF. The CDR3 DNA reads as TGTGCCAGCTGCCGGAGGCCTAATGAAAAACTGTTTTTT.

The chain employs TRBV3-1 (or the pseudogene TRBV3-2) and TRBJ2-2; 9 nucleotides match TRBD1. The V gene end was trimmed by 4 bases and the J gene end by 4 bases; junction bases not matched to a gene: 13. Germline CDR1 reads LGHDT; CDR2 reads YNNKEL (reference sequence). This CDR3 contains 18 residues. The CDR3 sequence is CASSPALSQGAGTGELFF. CDR3 DNA sequence: TGTGCCAGCAGCCCCGCCCTCTCACAGGGGGCTGGCACCGGGGAGCTGTTTTTT.

The chain recombines TRBV4-2 with TRBJ2-3; D unclear. The germline V gene has CDR1 LGHNA and CDR2 YNFKEQ. This CDR3 has 13 residues. The V end was cut by 3 bases, the J end by 1 base, with 5 bases between. The CDR3 DNA is TGTGCCAGCAGCCATCGGGGCACAGATACGCAGTATTTT. This encodes CASSHRGTDTQYF.

The V gene is TRBV6-5, the J gene TRBJ2-5, with 7 bases fitting TRBD1. V lost 5 bases to trimming and J lost 5 bases; unmatched junction nucleotides: 8. The V gene's germline CDR1 is MNHEY and CDR2 SVGAGI. This CDR3 has 14 amino acids. The CDR3 nucleotides are TGTGCCAGCAGTACACACAGGGGCGGGGAGACCCAGTACTTC. Amino acids: CASSTHRGGETQYF.

CDR3 bases: TGCGCCAGCAGTGATCGGGGGGTCCTTTCCTACGAGCAGTACTTC. Translation gives CASSDRGVLSYEQYF. The chain links TRBV10-1 to TRBJ2-7, with 7 bases fitting TRBD2. After removal of 3 bases from V and 1 base from J, the junction contained 6 bases not matched to a gene. CDR1 and CDR2 from the germline V gene are WNHNN and SYGVQD (reference sequence). CDR3 size: 15 residues.

CDR3 in DNA: TGTGCCAGCACCTTTGTTCTCGGAAACACCATATATTTT. Translation: CASTFVLGNTIYF. The rearrangement links TRBV12-3 or TRBV12-4 to TRBJ1-3; no definite D call. Trimming took 7 bases from V and 4 from J, leaving 11 bases between them. The CDR3 spans 13 residues.

The V gene is TRBV19, the J gene TRBJ2-3; D gene uncertain. Germline V gene lookup returns CDR1 LNHDA and CDR2 SQIVND (reference sequence). The CDR3 has 13 amino acids. Trimming took 5 bases from V and 7 from J, leaving 13 bases between them. The CDR3 DNA reads as TGTGCCAGTAGTTTTTCAACAGCAAATACGCAGTATTTT. This encodes CASSFSTANTQYF.

The V and J genes are TRBV4-1 and TRBJ1-6, with 10 positions matching TRBD1. Germline V lookup: CDR1 MGHRA, CDR2 YSYEKL. The length of the CDR3 is 16 residues. Trimming took 1 base from V and 7 from J; bases not matched to a gene: 4. The CDR3 spells CASSQAGQGKNSPLHF. The DNA for the CDR3 is TGCGCCAGCAGCCAAGCGGGACAGGGGAAAAATTCACCCCTCCACTTT.

This clone was counted once. The chain links TRBV5-4 to TRBJ1-6, with TRBD1 matching 10 bases. The length of the CDR3 is 18 residues. Germline-derived CDR1 and CDR2 are SGHNT and YYREEE (reference sequence). The ends lost 3 bases at V and 1 base at J; junction bases unmatched: 7. DNA for the CDR3: TGTGCCAGCAGCTCACGACAGGGGGCACCGTCCTATAATTCACCCCTCCACTTT. Translation gives CASSSRQGAPSYNSPLHF.

By its share, this clone is medium-sized. V and J are TRBV2 and TRBJ2-3; 12 positions match TRBD1. V lost 8 bases and J lost 4; bases outside the gene matches: 10. This CDR3 contains 16 residues. Germline V gene lookup returns CDR1 SNHLY and CDR2 FYNNEI. Here the CDR3 reads CASGSPGTGGSDTQYF. CDR3 in DNA: TGTGCCAGCGGATCCCCCGGGACAGGGGGCTCAGATACGCAGTATTTT.

The chain combines TRBV11-2 with TRBJ1-1, with D perhaps TRBD1 (5 bases). This CDR3 spans 16 amino acids. Trimming took 2 bases from V and 0 from J, leaving 13 bases between them. CDR1 and CDR2 (germline): SGHAT, FQNNGV. CDR3: CASSLLGGTVNTEAFF. In nucleotides, the CDR3 is TGTGCCAGCAGCTTACTGGGAGGGACCGTGAACACTGAAGCTTTCTTT.

The chain has TRBV3-1 (or the pseudogene TRBV3-2) and TRBJ2-7; D is perhaps TRBD1 (6 bases). This CDR3 is 12 amino acids long. V was cut by 4 bases and J by 3 bases, with 7 bases left in between. CDR1 and CDR2 (germline): LGHDT, YNNKEL (reference sequence). This chain's CDR3 is CASSRTDYEQYF. CDR3 nucleotides: TGTGCCAGCAGCCGGACAGACTACGAGCAGTACTTC.

The chain carries TRBV30 and TRBJ1-2; D is uncertain. Trimming pared 4 bases from V and 4 bases from J, leaving 13 bases between. Germline CDR1 is GTSNPN and CDR2 is SVGIG (reference sequence). The CDR3 loop spans 13 amino acids. CDR3 sequence (DNA): TGTGCCTGGACCGCCTCCCGGTCCTATGGCTACACCTTC. Its protein is CAWTASRSYGYTF.

The gene calls are TRBV2 and TRBJ1-2; 7 nucleotides line up with TRBD1. The CDR3 length is 13 residues. V trimming: 8 bases; J trimming: 10 bases; junction bases outside the gene matches: 13. CDR1 SNHLY and CDR2 FYNNEI come from the germline V gene. The CDR3 DNA is TGTGCCAGCGGCGGACAGGCGATGAATCACTACACCTTC. Encoded protein: CASGGQAMNHYTF.

Details on this clone: This sample includes further DNA sequences coding for the same CDR3. This chain links TRBV7-2 with TRBJ1-1; D is unresolved. V shed 0 bases and J shed 4 bases, with 12 bases lying between them. Germline assignment: CDR1 SGHTA and CDR2 FQGNSA. This CDR3 region has 15 residues. The CDR3 nucleotides are TGTGCCAGCAGCTTAGCGGCGGGCGTAGGCACTGAAGCTTTCTTT. This encodes CASSLAAGVGTEAFF. The full variable domain, with the rest looked up from reference TRBV7-2 and TRBJ1-1, is GAGVSQSPSNKVTEKGKDVELRCDPISGHTALYWYRQSLGQGLEFLIYFQGNSAPDKSGLPSDRFSAERTGGSVSTLTIQRTQQEDSAVYLCASSLAAGVGTEAFFGQGTRLTVV.

The gene calls are TRBV3-1 (or the pseudogene TRBV3-2) and TRBJ1-2, with 9 bases that match TRBD1. Looked up from germline, CDR1 is LGHDT and CDR2 is YNNKEL (reference sequence). The V gene end was trimmed by 2 bases and the J gene end by 6 bases; junction bases not matched to a gene: 10. This CDR3 contains 16 residues. The CDR3 here is CASSQNFGQGRDGYTF. The CDR3 coding sequence is TGTGCCAGCAGCCAAAACTTCGGACAGGGGAGGGATGGCTACACCTTC.

The chain is built from TRBV10-3 and TRBJ1-5; D might be TRBD1 (5 bases). The CDR3 is 17 amino acids. Between the trimmed V and J ends, which lost 0 bases and 7 bases, there was a span of 19 bases. The V gene's germline CDR1 is ENHRY and CDR2 SYGVKD. This CDR3 is CAISESGGRGAGQPQHF. In DNA form, the CDR3 reads TGTGCCATCAGTGAGTCTGGGGGTAGGGGCGCGGGACAGCCCCAGCATTTT.

Turning to this clone: Sequence at one end of the junction differs from germline and may be a read error. The sample has other DNA sequences that encode this CDR3 too. The J gene is TRBJ2-7, the V gene TRBV5-1, with D perhaps matching TRBD1 (6 bases). This CDR3 has 14 residues. Germline V gene sequence: CDR1 SGHRS, CDR2 YFSETQ. Here the CDR3 reads CASSLGAGSYEQYF. CDR3 DNA sequence: TGCGCCAGCAGTTTGGGGGCTGGCTCCTACGAGCAGTACTTC. The full variable domain, its missing parts supplied by reference TRBV5-1 and TRBJ2-7, is KAGVTQTPRYLIKTRGQQVTLSCSPISGHRSVSWYQQTPGQGLQFLFEYFSETQRNKGNFPGRFSGRQFSNSRSEMNVSTLELGDSALYLCASSLGAGSYEQYFGPGTRLTVT.

The gene calls are TRBV7-6 and TRBJ2-3; the match to TRBD1 covers 10 bases. This CDR3 has 15 residues. Germline-derived CDR1 and CDR2 are SGHVS and FNYEAQ. J was trimmed by 4 bases and V by 5 bases; bases with no gene match: 6. The chain's CDR3 is CASSPTGGAADTQYF. The CDR3 region has the DNA TGTGCCAGCAGCCCGACAGGGGGCGCCGCAGATACGCAGTATTTT.